The T cell receptor beta chain under discussion was sequenced for a study of blood T cells in healthy people across ages. Donation came from healthy Caucasian individuals in Russia who were aged about 6 to 100. Total RNA, at least 5 micrograms per sample, was extracted from PBMCs. A second PCR, run for about 7 to 11 cycles, used a sample-barcoded 5' primer plus a J-beta primer mix. MiXCR, run by TCRdb on the 5' RACE reads, gives a single entry per CDR3 protein. The table lists about 1.7 million distinct CDR3 sequences, about 28% of them singletons. This CDR3 comprises 16 residues. V was clipped by 0 bases and J by 6 bases, with 18 bases between them. The germline CDR1 and CDR2 sequences are MGHRA and YSYEKL. Many counts were recorded for this clonotype.

The receptor comes from a woman in her thirties in good health. Material for sequencing was blood. The chain is built from TRBV4-1 and TRBJ2-7, with TRBD2 as a possible D gene (6 bases). CDR3 sequence: CASSQEANSGPFEQYF. In DNA form, the CDR3 reads TGCGCCAGCAGCCAAGAAGCGAATAGCGGCCCTTTCGAGCAGTACTTC.